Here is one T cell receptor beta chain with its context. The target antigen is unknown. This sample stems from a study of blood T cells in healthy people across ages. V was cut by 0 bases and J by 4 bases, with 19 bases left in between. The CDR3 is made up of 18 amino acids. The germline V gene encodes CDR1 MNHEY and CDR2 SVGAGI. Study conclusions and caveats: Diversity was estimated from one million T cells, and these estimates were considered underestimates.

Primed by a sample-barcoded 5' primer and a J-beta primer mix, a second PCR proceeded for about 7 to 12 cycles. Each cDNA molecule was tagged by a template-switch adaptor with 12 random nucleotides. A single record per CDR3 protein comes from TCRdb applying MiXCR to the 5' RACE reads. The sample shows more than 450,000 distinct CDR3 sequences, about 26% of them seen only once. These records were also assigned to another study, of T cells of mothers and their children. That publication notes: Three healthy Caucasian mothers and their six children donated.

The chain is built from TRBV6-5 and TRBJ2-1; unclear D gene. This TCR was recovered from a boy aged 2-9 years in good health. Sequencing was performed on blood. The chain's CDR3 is CASSYSNLVPETYNEQFF. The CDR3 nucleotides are TGTGCCAGCAGTTACTCCAATTTAGTCCCGGAGACGTACAATGAGCAGTTCTTC.